The 12 T cell receptor beta chains reported below all come from one sample, sequenced in a study of blood T cell repertoires in COVID-19. Profiled with immunoSEQ multiplex PCR; TCRdb holds only in-frame clones, not every one. Seen here are about 110,000 clones, nearly 80% observed once, and the top ten hold around 15%. Sequencing was performed on peripheral blood. These receptors all stem from a woman aged 80 or older with active or convalescent COVID-19.

The chain has TRBV6-2 or TRBV6-3 and TRBJ2-1; TRBD2 aligns across 8 bases. V lost 2 bases to trimming and J lost 4 bases; unmatched junction nucleotides: 10. From germline, CDR1 is MNHEY and CDR2 SVGEGT. The CDR3 is 17 amino acids. CDR3 residues: CASSYLPTSVMYNEQFF. Written as DNA, the CDR3 is TGTGCCAGCAGTTACCTCCCGACTAGCGTAATGTACAATGAGCAGTTCTTC.

The chain is built from TRBV18 and TRBJ2-1; TRBD1 matches 9 bases. The CDR3 length is 15 residues. V shed 3 bases and J 4 bases; nucleotides not matched to a gene: 4. The V gene's germline CDR1 is KGHSH and CDR2 LQKENI. The CDR3 is CASSPRQGGYNEQFF. The DNA of the CDR3 is TGTGCCAGCTCACCTAGACAGGGGGGATACAATGAGCAGTTCTTC.

J is TRBJ2-2 and V is TRBV4-1; 9 nucleotides line up with TRBD2. Germline loops: CDR1 MGHRA, CDR2 YSYEKL. Losses at the gene ends were 0 bases for V and 6 bases for J; bases not matched to a gene: 14. This CDR3 has 19 amino acids. CDR3 region: CASSQDGILGGRASGELFF. DNA of the CDR3: TGCGCCAGCAGCCAAGATGGGATACTTGGCGGGAGGGCTTCCGGGGAGCTGTTTTTT.

The chain combines TRBV30 with TRBJ1-2; no reliable D call. The CDR3 totals 11 residues. Germline loops: CDR1 GTSNPN, CDR2 SVGIG (reference sequence). Trimming cost V 1 base and J 8 bases, with 8 bases left between them. CDR3 sequence reads: CAWSDAWGYTF. The CDR3 coding sequence is TGTGCCTGGAGTGACGCGTGGGGCTACACCTTC.

V gene TRBV9 combines with J gene TRBJ2-5; TRBD2 aligns across 14 bases. CDR1 is SGDLS and CDR2 is YYNGEE in the germline V gene. The V segment lost 4 bases and the J segment 5 bases; nucleotides outside the gene matches: 7. The CDR3 covers 16 residues. Here the CDR3 DNA reads TGTGCCAGCAGCTTTGGGACTAGCGGGAGCTGGGAGACCCAGTACTTC. As protein: CASSFGTSGSWETQYF.

The chain joins TRBV7-2 to TRBJ2-3; TRBD2 matches 9 bases. V lost 10 bases, J lost 4 bases, and 12 bases stayed unmatched. From germline, CDR1 is SGHTA and CDR2 FQGNSA. There are 15 residues in the CDR3. The CDR3 coding sequence is TGTGCCACGGGGCCCGCGGGAGGGCGATCAGATACGCAGTATTTT. This gives the protein CATGPAGGRSDTQYF.

The gene calls are TRBV5-5 and TRBJ1-1, with D possibly matching TRBD1 (5 bases). Trimming cost V 5 bases and J 2 bases, with 13 bases left between them. Germline V gene sequence: CDR1 SGHKS, CDR2 YYEKEE (reference sequence). The CDR3 extends over 14 amino acids. CDR3: CASSSDRANTEAFF. CDR3 nucleotides: TGTGCCAGCAGTTCAGACAGAGCCAACACTGAAGCTTTCTTT.

This clone was seen at least ten times. This sequence joins TRBV6-5 and TRBJ1-4, with D perhaps matching TRBD1 (5 bases). The CDR3 runs 12 residues. Germline values: CDR1 MNHEY, CDR2 SVGAGI. The V gene lost 6 bases and the J gene lost 8 bases, with 10 bases spanning the gap. CDR3 nucleotides: TGTGCCAGCAGAAACGGGGGGGAAAAACTGTTTTTT. This encodes CASRNGGEKLFF.

This chain links TRBV13 with TRBJ2-1, with 16 bases lining up with TRBD2. The CDR3 has 19 amino acids. V was pared by 7 bases and J by 7 bases, with 16 bases of the junction left unmatched. The V gene's germline CDR1 is PRHDT and CDR2 FYEKMQ (reference sequence). CDR3 nucleotide sequence: TGTGCCAGCAAGGGGACCGGGACTAGCGGGAGGGCATTATTAAATGAGCAGTTCTTC. Amino acids: CASKGTGTSGRALLNEQFF.

V usage is TRBV3-1 (or the pseudogene TRBV3-2) and J usage is TRBJ2-3; 7 positions agree with TRBD2. Germline CDR1 is LGHDT and CDR2 is YNNKEL (reference sequence). The CDR3 runs 16 residues. V shed 1 base and J 4 bases; nucleotides not matched to a gene: 8. Here the CDR3 reads CASSQASEGGADTQYF. In DNA, the CDR3 is TGTGCCAGCAGCCAAGCCTCGGAGGGAGGGGCAGATACGCAGTATTTT.

This chain joins TRBV11-3 and TRBJ1-1, with 8 bases identical to TRBD1. The germline gives CDR1 SGHNT, CDR2 YENEEA. The trim removed 4 bases at V and 3 bases at J, leaving 22 bases unmatched. The CDR3 runs to 20 residues. The DNA of the CDR3 is TGTGCCAGCAGCTCGATCCGCCGGGACAGGTTATCGATCGGGTACACTGAAGCTTTCTTT. It yields the protein CASSSIRRDRLSIGYTEAFF.

This clone showed up just a few times. The chain is built from TRBV5-1 and TRBJ2-7; 12 positions match TRBD1. Germline loops: CDR1 SGHRS, CDR2 YFSETQ. The CDR3 is 15 residues long. The V and J ends lost 3 bases and 7 bases, in that order; junction bases with no gene match: 8. Written as DNA, the CDR3 is TGCGCCAGCAGCTGGACCGGGACAGGGGGCCGAGAGCAGTACTTC. It translates to CASSWTGTGGREQYF.